The rows below give T cell receptor beta chains drawn from one sample of a study of STAT5B mutations in CD4+ large granular lymphocyte leukemia. TCRdb keeps only in-frame clones here, not all; method: immunoSEQ multiplex PCR. The sample holds 30,000 or so clones, less than 90% seen once. Sequencing used CD4+ T cells from blood buffy coats. These receptors were obtained from a human donor in good health. The CDR3 runs from the conserved cysteine through the conserved F or W. A D gene is named only where the DNA matches it firmly. Not all rows give a size; the values are once, few, many and, for expanded clones, a class.

v_gene	j_gene	abundance	d_gene	CDR3nt	CDR3aa
TRBV21-1	TRBJ1-2	NA	NA	TGTGCCAGCAGCAAACTGCAGGCCGGGTATGGCTACACCTTC	CASSKLQAGYGYTF
TRBV7-9	TRBJ2-7	NA	NA	TGTGCCAGCAGCCCAAATCCGGGACTCAACTCGCGCATTACCTACGAGCAGTACTTC	CASSPNPGLNSRITYEQYF
TRBV6-6	TRBJ2-5	NA	NA	TGTGCCAGCAGTTACGGGGTCCAAGAGACCCAGTACTTC	CASSYGVQETQYF
TRBV28	TRBJ2-4	NA	TRBD2	TGTGCCAGCAGTCCGGGACTACTACGGCCCAAAAACATTCAGTACTTC	CASSPGLLRPKNIQYF
TRBV5-6	TRBJ2-7	once	TRBD2	TGTGCCAGCAGCTTGGTCCTAGCGGGAGGGCCCACAGGCGAGCAGTACTTC	CASSLVLAGGPTGEQYF
TRBV4-2	TRBJ1-2	few	NA	TGTGCCAGCAGCCAAGACGAGGGAATCTCTGACTATGGCTACACCTTC	CASSQDEGISDYGYTF
TRBV2	TRBJ2-7	NA	TRBD1	TGTGCCAGCAGTGCGGACAGGGTTGGATCCTACGAGCAGTACTTC	CASSADRVGSYEQYF
TRBV6-1	TRBJ2-4	NA	TRBD2	TGTGCCAGCAGTGATCTTAGCGGGAGTTTTGCAGCCAAAAACATTCAGTACTTC	CASSDLSGSFAAKNIQYF
TRBV28	TRBJ2-7	NA	NA	TGTGCCAGCAGGATTCCTATCCGGGGCTCAGGAGAGCAGTACTTC	CASRIPIRGSGEQYF
TRBV28	TRBJ2-4	NA	TRBD1	TGTGCCAGCACGCAACAGGGGCCCCAAAACATTCAGTACTTC	CASTQQGPQNIQYF
TRBV10-1	TRBJ2-3	NA	NA	TGCGCCACCTCGGACAGCCGTGCTAGCGGCTACACAGATACGCAGTATTTT	CATSDSRASGYTDTQYF
TRBV4-1	TRBJ2-3	NA	NA	TGCGCCAGCAGCCAAGATAGGAGTAATCCGCAGTATTTT	CASSQDRSNPQYF
TRBV28	TRBJ1-1	NA	NA	NA	CASSSSGQGYTEAFF
TRBV6-1	TRBJ1-2	NA	NA	TGTGCCAGCGCTGACAGAAGCTATGGCTACACCTTC	CASADRSYGYTF
TRBV9	TRBJ2-1	NA	TRBD2	TGTGCCAGCACCAGACTAGCGGAATACAATGAGCAGTTCTTC	CASTRLAEYNEQFF
TRBV28	TRBJ1-5	NA	NA	TGTGCCAGCAGCCTGCAGGGGATGGGCAATCAGCCCCAGCATTTT	CASSLQGMGNQPQHF
TRBV29-1	TRBJ2-7	NA	TRBD2	TGCAGCGTCGGACTAGCGGGAGCGTCCTACGAGCAGTACTTC	CSVGLAGASYEQYF
TRBV7-9	TRBJ2-1	NA	TRBD2	TGTGCCAGCAGCTTTTTAGGACTAGGGGTTGGGCAGTTCTTC	CASSFLGLGVGQFF
TRBV7-2	TRBJ2-7	NA	NA	TGTGCCAGCAGCCGAGGGGATAGGTCCTACGAGCAGTACTTC	CASSRGDRSYEQYF
TRBV5-1	TRBJ2-7	NA	NA	TGCGCCAGCAGCTCCGCCCCGGGTCCTGCCTACGAGCAGTACTTC	CASSSAPGPAYEQYF
TRBV29-1	TRBJ1-2	NA	TRBD1	TGCAGCGTCGACAGGGGGTCGAACTATGGCTACACCTTC	CSVDRGSNYGYTF
TRBV9	TRBJ2-7	few	NA	TGTGCCAGCAGCGTAGCTACGGTGGGCGAGCAGTACTTC	CASSVATVGEQYF
TRBV10-1	TRBJ2-3	NA	NA	TGCGCCAGCAGTGACTGGGATACGCAGTATTTT	CASSDWDTQYF
TRBV27	TRBJ2-7	NA	TRBD1	TGTGCCAGCAGTCAGAACAGGGGGCTAAACGAGCAGTACTTC	CASSQNRGLNEQYF
TRBV28	TRBJ1-2	NA	TRBD1	TGTGCCAGCACTTCTCTCGCGGGACAGGGGGCGGAAGGCTACACCTTC	CASTSLAGQGAEGYTF
TRBV5-8	TRBJ2-5	NA	NA	TGTGCCAGCAGCTTTGATTCTAGCCGAGTGGAGACCCAGTACTTC	CASSFDSSRVETQYF
TRBV27	TRBJ2-2	NA	NA	TGTGCCAGCCGCGGAGTAGCGACGAACACCGGGGAGCTGTTTTTT	CASRGVATNTGELFF
TRBV28	TRBJ1-4	NA	NA	TGTGCCAGCAGAACAGGGTCAACTAATGAAAAACTGTTTTTT	CASRTGSTNEKLFF
TRBV28	TRBJ1-5	NA	TRBD1	TGTGCCAGCAGTCCGCCGGACAGGTATCAGCCCCAGCATTTT	CASSPPDRYQPQHF
TRBV6-5	TRBJ2-7	NA	NA	TGTGCCAGCAGTGTGGGGTCCGAGCAGTACTTC	CASSVGSEQYF
TRBV5-1	TRBJ2-7	NA	TRBD2	TGCGCCAGCAGCTTCACGAGCGGGAGCTACGAGCAGTACTTC	CASSFTSGSYEQYF
TRBV20-1	TRBJ1-1	NA	TRBD1	TGCAGTGCTGCGGACAGGGAAGCTTTCTTT	CSAADREAFF
TRBV27	TRBJ1-5	few	NA	TGTGCCAGCAAGCGCCTGTCAGGGGGCAATCAGCCCCAGCATTTT	CASKRLSGGNQPQHF
TRBV27	TRBJ2-4	once	TRBD1	TGTGCCAGCAGTCTTACCGGGACAGGGCTAGGCAAAAACATTCAGTACTTC	CASSLTGTGLGKNIQYF
TRBV5-1	TRBJ2-1	NA	TRBD1	TGCGCCAGCAGCCCACGGACAGGGGGCGACAATGAGCAGTTCTTC	CASSPRTGGDNEQFF
TRBV28	TRBJ2-7	NA	TRBD1	TGTGCCAGCACCCGGACAGGGTCAGAGCAGTACTTC	CASTRTGSEQYF
TRBV6-6	TRBJ1-2	few	NA	TGTGCCAGCAGCCCAGGGGAAGGCTACACCTTC	CASSPGEGYTF
TRBV6-1	TRBJ2-1	NA	TRBD1	TGTGCCAGCAGTGAACTTTCGACAGGGGGCTACAATGAGCAGTTCTTC	CASSELSTGGYNEQFF
TRBV25-1	TRBJ2-7	NA	NA	TGTGCCAGCAGTGATTTTTACGAGCAGTACTTC	CASSDFYEQYF
TRBV28	TRBJ1-5	NA	TRBD1	TGTGCCAGCAGTTACAGGGGGGGTCAGCATTTT	CASSYRGGQHF